This TCR beta chain was identified during a study of cytomegalovirus exposure and HLA in healthy donors (dated by TCRdb to about 2017). The study in broad terms: According to an earlier analysis of a few hundred of the donors, 200 million or so T cells yielded over 90 million unique TCR beta sequences and around 280 Gb of sequence data. An early release covering about 600 HLA-typed donors comprised about 300 gigabases of sequencing data and around 86 million unique TCR sequences. All discovery cohort repertoires had been generated on a single sequencing platform. The study used immunosequencing to profile the T cell repertoires of more than 650 subjects and linked those repertoires to cytomegalovirus serostatus. Besides the first cohort of around 670 subjects, a separate validation cohort made up of roughly 120 different subjects was used. Genome-wide SNP genotypes for about three fifths of the roughly 670 donors were used in a later genetic analysis, which treated that subset as a discovery cohort. Donor age, sex, ethnicity and CMV serostatus were collected together with the repertoire data. Because of strong linkage in the cohort, roughly 5 DR-DQ haplotypes were treated as single units for association and clustering. Typing coverage varied by locus: 629-630 donors for A, B, C, DRB1 and DQB1; roughly 510 for DQA1; about 590 for DPA1; around 450 for DPB1. Among a few hundred genotyped donors of the cohort, an average of roughly 240,000 unique TCR beta nucleotide sequences were sequenced per donor, roughly 18% of them non-productive. Rather than drawing on any new phenotypic data, the later analysis identified candidate immune exposures from TCR beta sequences and the way those sequences occurred across donors. The aim of the study was to test whether cataloging public T cell receptors could identify signatures of past pathogen exposure. To predict cytomegalovirus infection status, the study brought together high-throughput TCR immunosequencing, statistical association of individual TCRs with disease status, and machine learning. In a later analysis, previously published TCR beta repertoires from more than 500 donors were re-analyzed and high-resolution HLA genotyping was added so that TCR occurrence patterns could be studied. Among the approximately 430 genotyped donors, approximately 76% belonged to the genetic ancestry cluster associated with self-reported Caucasian donors. HLA typing included class I and class II loci at four-digit resolution. An earlier analysis of 587 of the donors used high-throughput TCR beta sequencing to judge whether each TCR beta V gene segment behaved as functional or pseudogenic.

As to this clone: Its binding antigen is unknown.

In total, 500 to 700 healthy bone marrow donors made up the cohort. All cohort members were sampled while nominally healthy, although unrecorded immune exposures were likely present. The donor was CMV seronegative and belonged to the group of 352 seronegative cohort members. A peripheral blood sample was provided by each donor, and peripheral blood mononuclear cells were used for TCR beta sequencing. The Qiagen DNeasy Blood Extraction Kit was used to extract genomic DNA from the blood cell samples. The library was made by the immunoSEQ multiplex PCR assay. For the multiplex PCR, a mixture combining 60 forward primers for TCR Vbeta segments and 13 reverse primers for TCR Jbeta segments was used. The CDR3 region of rearranged TCR beta genes was amplified from genomic DNA with a multiplex PCR assay. On the Illumina HiSeq System, the amplified TCR beta libraries were sequenced as 87-base-pair reads. The authors' pipeline ran thus. A later analysis counted some 80 million unique TCR beta chains across the 666 repertoires, and 10 million to 11 million of these chains were shared by at least two donors. To remove PCR and sequencing errors, raw reads were error-corrected and collapsed into unique sequences using a nearest-neighbor algorithm that merged closely related sequences. CDR3 sequences were aligned to IMGT reference sequences to assign V, D and J gene segments. Each retained sequence needed at least a six-nucleotide match to both a V gene segment and a J gene segment. Rearrangements were called productive when the CDR3 lacked stop codons and stayed in frame with V and J; all others were non-productive. CDR3 was defined according to IMGT convention as the region running from the second conserved V-encoded cysteine to the conserved J-encoded phenylalanine. Sequences without an unambiguous match to a single V gene segment were excluded from the earlier analysis of over 500 of the donors. In an earlier analysis of 587 of the donors, V segments were called functional above 56.7% productive rearrangements and were called segregating when the between-donor standard deviation exceeded 5%. A statistical classification framework was built for diagnosing cytomegalovirus status from the catalog of TCR beta chain sequences. In a later analysis, TCR nucleotide sequences were compared against IMGT/GENE-DB human TR gene sequences so that V and J genes could be assigned. A later analysis assigned CDR3 sequences and most-parsimonious VDJ recombination scenarios with the TCRdist pipeline. A later analysis defined each TCR beta chain by its CDR3 amino acid sequence plus V-gene family, and excluded reads lacking a unique V-gene family. To address suspected cross-contamination and a sequencing artifact, a later analysis removed approximately 590 highly shared, low-generation-probability nucleotide sequences. A later analysis calculated a clonal expansion index for each public chain from normalized within-repertoire ranks of inferred template counts. In a later analysis, generation probabilities were computed with a VDJ recombination model fitted to out-of-frame rearrangements, and the resulting probabilities were checked against IGoR. A later analysis scored TCR-TCR, TCR-HLA and TCR-CMV co-occurrence with hypergeometric tests, applying a repertoire-size bias correction to TCR pairs. A later analysis estimated false discovery rates by permuting HLA or CMV assignments 20 times. In a later analysis, co-occurring TCRs were grouped using DBSCAN, and TCRdist sequence similarity was added for clustering within HLA-allele-positive subsets. Repertoires with fewer than 30,000 or more than 120,000 public chains, plus five repertoires with anomalous nucleotide sharing, were excluded from co-occurrence clustering. The immuneACCESS repertoire file appears here via TCRdb, limited to in-frame rearrangements. These files lack a portion of the clones; in checked studies, under half of the deficit traces to unresolved V genes, and the cause of the others is not known. D and trimming come from the DNA, and the V and J calls and clone size come from that table. The sample table gives about 91,000 clones. The top ten hold 3.4% of the sample.

CDR1 is given as ENHRY and CDR2 as SYGVKD, both from the germline V gene. There are 15 amino acids in the CDR3, from cysteine to phenylalanine inclusive. Of all the DNA, just the CDR3 is kept, 45 bases in frame from base 1. V lost 0 bases and J lost 4 bases, and the count of bases not matched to a germline gene is 4. The full study reports these points: A later analysis reported that several top co-occurrence clusters appeared linked to parvovirus B19, influenza, CMV and Epstein-Barr virus. Correlated functional status among segregating V segments might reflect linkage disequilibrium, but an unknown experimental factor could not be ruled out. Because HLA typing was missing for some donors at each locus, association tests included only the typed subset. The study listed 150 to 200 TCR beta chains as associated with cytomegalovirus. A cluster of highly shared sequence variants was judged likely to be a technical artifact of the sequencing pipeline. In both the original and validation cohorts, the classifier was reported to diagnose cytomegalovirus status with high specificity and sensitivity. According to the authors, the approach could potentially be generalized to other disease states and immunological phenotypes. In a later genetic analysis, a missense DCLRE1C variant was associated with V-gene and J-gene trimming of TCR beta chains, and the association was replicated in an independent cohort. Specific HLA alleles were associated with some 15,000 TCR beta sequences at a false discovery rate of 0.05 in a later analysis. A later analysis found that most CMV-associated TCR beta chains appeared HLA-restricted, with HLA associations seemingly driven largely by CMV exposure. In vitro tests confirmed that three of the cytomegalovirus-associated TCR beta chains recognize cytomegalovirus antigens. According to a later genetic analysis, donors in an Asian-associated ancestry cluster had fewer N-insertions in productive TCRs than the approximately 690-donor mean. In a later analysis, the rate of TCR association differed among HLA loci, with DRB1 alleles having the most associated TCRs and HLA-C alleles having the fewest. An earlier analysis of several hundred of the donors showed that most TCR beta V segments appeared in productive rearrangements either about 87% or about 30% of the time, which broadly matched IMGT annotations. Most TCR sequences were observed very rarely across donors, whereas some public TCRs were present in many individuals. The presence/absence analyses assumed that sequencing depth was roughly uniform across donors, and that assumption may not be true. When HLA alleles, especially DR and DQ, strongly co-occurred, attributing TCR associations to individual alleles was difficult. In a later analysis, HLA-associated TCR beta chains were found to be more clonally expanded and to have lower generation probabilities than equally common non-associated chains. Because the 87-base-pair reads could not distinguish some IMGT-functional V segments, including TRBV6-2 and TRBV6-3, those segments were excluded. Because counts were too low, some 16 rarely observed V segments, including chromosome 9 orphons, were excluded from the earlier analysis of several hundred of the donors. For the cohort, immune exposure information was limited to CMV serostatus. The cohort was sequenced for TCR beta chains only, and without alpha or paired-chain data the features that could be detected were limited. A further reported finding was that TCR beta sequences accurately predicted the HLA-A and HLA-B alleles for most subjects in the first cohort.

The specimen sequenced was PBMCs. This receptor was identified in a woman aged 25-40 years in good health and CMV-seronegative. Recombination joined TRBV10-3 with TRBJ2-5, with 8 central nucleotides matching TRBD2. The CDR3 in this case is CAISESALAGETQYF. The nucleotide sequence is TGTGCCATCAGTGAGTCGGCGCTAGCGGGAGAGACCCAGTACTTC.